Listed here is a single T cell receptor (beta chain). What it binds is not known. This record belongs to a study of cytomegalovirus exposure and HLA in healthy donors. Study-level findings and limits: Previous analysis showed most TCR beta V segments were productive about 87% or about 30% of the time. Most of the CMV-associated TCR beta chains (in a later analysis) appeared to be HLA-restricted. Published work reported that the classifier diagnosed cytomegalovirus status with high specificity and sensitivity. Cytomegalovirus-associated TCR beta chains were listed, numbering under 200.

The CDR3 length is 14 residues. The germline V and J ends were trimmed by 5 bases and 2 bases, with 13 bases remaining between them. CDR1 and CDR2 from the germline V gene are SGHVS and FQNEAQ. This PCR relied on a set of 60 Vbeta primers and 13 Jbeta primers. Assay used: immunoSEQ multiplex PCR; TCRdb lists only in-frame clones, some missing. The sample lists around 130,000 clones, 70% to 85% seen once, with approximately 1.1% in the top ten. Specimen: PBMCs. The source is a boy between 10 and 17 years old in good health and CMV-seronegative. This sequence joins TRBV7-8 and TRBJ2-7; D gene unclear. The chain's CDR3 is CASSSDGSPYEQYF. The CDR3 nucleotides read TGTGCCAGCAGCAGCGACGGATCCCCCTACGAGCAGTACTTC.